This T cell receptor (beta chain) was retrieved from a study of T cells in Graves' hyperthyroidism and ophthalmopathy. Amplification yielded TCR beta CDR3 regions, with RNA transcripts as the source. Primed by the HTBI set, a first-round RT-PCR was run on the TCR CDR3. TCRdb re-analysed the multiplex PCR reads in MiXCR, keeping a single row per CDR3 protein. The table shows more than 450,000 distinct CDR3 sequences, with 11% to 15% occurring only once. Many counts were recorded for this clonotype. The germline CDR1 and CDR2 sequences are SGHRS and YFSETQ. This CDR3 has 15 residues. J gave up 5 bases and V 2 bases, and 10 bases lay outside the gene matches.

Sample: blood. The sequence was obtained from a woman aged 40 to 50 with Graves' hyperthyroidism. The gene calls are TRBV5-1 and TRBJ2-7; 7 bases line up with TRBD2. The DNA for the CDR3 is TGCGCCAGCAGCTTCGGCACGGGAGGCCGTCACGAGCAGTACTTC. Residues: CASSFGTGGRHEQYF.